The T cell receptor beta chain under discussion was sequenced for a study of blood T cell repertoires in COVID-19. Study information: The United States, Italy and Spain were the sources of the acute and convalescent COVID-19 samples.

The data were produced by immunoSEQ multiplex PCR, yet TCRdb's version contains in-frame clones alone and is incomplete. The sample contains over 150,000 clones, around 83% of which appear only once. This clone was counted a single time. The material sequenced was peripheral blood. This sequence was found in a woman between 65 and 79 years old who had recovered from COVID-19.

The CDR3 spells CASSPQAIGVAFF. The CDR3 DNA follows: TGTGCCAGCAGCCCTCAGGCCATCGGCGTCGCTTTCTTT. The rearrangement uses TRBV11-2 and TRBJ1-1; D unclear. V gave up 5 bases and J gave up 11 bases, with 18 bases separating them. The CDR3 is made up of 13 amino acids. CDR1 and CDR2 from the germline V gene are SGHAT and FQNNGV.